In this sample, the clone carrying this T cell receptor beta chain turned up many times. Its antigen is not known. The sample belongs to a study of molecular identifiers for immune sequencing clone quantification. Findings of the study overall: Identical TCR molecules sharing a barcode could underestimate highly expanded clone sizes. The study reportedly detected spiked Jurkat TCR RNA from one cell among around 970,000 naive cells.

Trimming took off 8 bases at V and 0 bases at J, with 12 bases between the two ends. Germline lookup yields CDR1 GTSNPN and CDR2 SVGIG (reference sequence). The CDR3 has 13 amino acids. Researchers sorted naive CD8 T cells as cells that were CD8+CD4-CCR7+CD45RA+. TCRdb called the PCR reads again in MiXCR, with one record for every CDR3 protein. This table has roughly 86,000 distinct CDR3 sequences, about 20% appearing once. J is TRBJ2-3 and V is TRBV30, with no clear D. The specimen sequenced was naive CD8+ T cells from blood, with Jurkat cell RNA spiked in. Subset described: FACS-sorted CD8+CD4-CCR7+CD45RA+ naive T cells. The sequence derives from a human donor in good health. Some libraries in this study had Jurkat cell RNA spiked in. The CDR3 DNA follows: TGTGCCGGCATTAAAACTAGCACAGATACGCAGTATTTT. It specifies CAGIKTSTDTQYF.